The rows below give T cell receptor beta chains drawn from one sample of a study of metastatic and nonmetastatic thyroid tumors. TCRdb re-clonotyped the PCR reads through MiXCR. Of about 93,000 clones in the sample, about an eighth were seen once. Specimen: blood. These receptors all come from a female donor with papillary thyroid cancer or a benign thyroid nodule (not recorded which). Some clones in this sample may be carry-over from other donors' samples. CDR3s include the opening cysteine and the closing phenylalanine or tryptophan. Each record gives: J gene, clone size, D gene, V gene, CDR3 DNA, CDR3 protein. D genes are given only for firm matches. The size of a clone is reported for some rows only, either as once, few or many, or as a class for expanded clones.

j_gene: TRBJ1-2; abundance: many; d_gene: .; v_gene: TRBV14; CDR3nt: TGTGCCAGCAGCCAAGCACCCCGACCTTCCAGTGGGGGCTACACCTTC; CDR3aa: CASSQAPRPSSGGYTF
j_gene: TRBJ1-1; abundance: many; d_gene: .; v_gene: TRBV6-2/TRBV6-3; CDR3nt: TGTGCCAGCAGGGACTCAAACACTGAAGCTTTCTTT; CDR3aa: CASRDSNTEAFF
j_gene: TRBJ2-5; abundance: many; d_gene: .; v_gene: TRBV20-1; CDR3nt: TGCAGTTCCACACGGGACAACACGCCCGATCTACCTACAGGGTCACAAGAGACCCAGTACTTC; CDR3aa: CSSTRDNTPDLPTGSQETQYF
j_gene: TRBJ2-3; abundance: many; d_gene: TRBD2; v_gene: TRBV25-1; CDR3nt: TGTGCCAGCAGTGATTTCCCTAGCGGGAGGGCCCCAGATACGCAGTATTTT; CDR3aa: CASSDFPSGRAPDTQYF
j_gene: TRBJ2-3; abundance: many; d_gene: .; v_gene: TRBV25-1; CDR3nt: TGTGCCAGCAGTTTGGTCCACACGGATACGCAGTATTTT; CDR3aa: CASSLVHTDTQYF
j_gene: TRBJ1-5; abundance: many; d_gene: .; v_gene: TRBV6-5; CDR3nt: TGTGCCAGCAGTTACTCGATGGCGGCCACGCAGCCCCAGCATTTT; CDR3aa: CASSYSMAATQPQHF
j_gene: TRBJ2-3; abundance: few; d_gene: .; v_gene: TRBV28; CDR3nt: TGTGCCAGCAGTTTCGACTCGCTCGTGACGGGGGATACGCAGTATTTT; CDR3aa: CASSFDSLVTGDTQYF
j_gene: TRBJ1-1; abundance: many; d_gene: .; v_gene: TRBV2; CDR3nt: TGTGCCAGCAGCAGCTATCAGGGCTCGAGTGAAGCTTTCTTT; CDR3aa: CASSSYQGSSEAFF
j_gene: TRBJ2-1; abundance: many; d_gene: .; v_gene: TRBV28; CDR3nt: TGTGCCAGCAGTTTAGGAGGGGGGAATGAGCAGTTCTTC; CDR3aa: CASSLGGGNEQFF
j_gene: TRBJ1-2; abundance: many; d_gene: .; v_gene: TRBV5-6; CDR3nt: TGTGCCAGCAGCTTGGCGCACAGGCGCTATGGCTACACCTTC; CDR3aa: CASSLAHRRYGYTF
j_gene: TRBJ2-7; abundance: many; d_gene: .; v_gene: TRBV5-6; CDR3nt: TGTGCCAGCAGCCCCCCAGGACCCGCCTACGAGCAGTACTTC; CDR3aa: CASSPPGPAYEQYF
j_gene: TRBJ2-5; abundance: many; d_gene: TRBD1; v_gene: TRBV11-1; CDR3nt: TGTGCCAGCAGCTTACCTCTACAGGGGGCCCTTAGCTTACAAGAGACCCAGTACTTC; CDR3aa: CASSLPLQGALSLQETQYF
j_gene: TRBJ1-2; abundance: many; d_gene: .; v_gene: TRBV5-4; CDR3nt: TGTGCCAGCAGCCTCCGGGACGCGAACTATGGCTACACCTTC; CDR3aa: CASSLRDANYGYTF
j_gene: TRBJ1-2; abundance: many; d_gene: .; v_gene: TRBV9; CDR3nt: TGTGCCAGCAGCCCGGCCCCAGGATCTAACTATGGCTACACCTTC; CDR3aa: CASSPAPGSNYGYTF
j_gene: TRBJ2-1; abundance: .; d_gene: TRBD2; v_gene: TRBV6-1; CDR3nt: TGTGCCAGCAGTGAGGCGTCCGGGACTAGCGGGTACAATGAGCAGTTCTTC; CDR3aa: CASSEASGTSGYNEQFF
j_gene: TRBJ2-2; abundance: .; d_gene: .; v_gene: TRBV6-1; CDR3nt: TGTGCCAGCAGTAGGGAAGGGGACACCGGGGAGCTGTTTTTT; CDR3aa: CASSREGDTGELFF